The 7 T cell receptor beta chains given below trace back to one sample, sequenced in a study of response to subunit inactivated influenza vaccine. Using its own MiXCR run on the RT-PCR reads, TCRdb lists one record per CDR3 protein. In the table there are 500,000 to 600,000 distinct CDR3 sequences, around 8% of which are singletons. The sample in question was PBMCs from blood, obtained less than 25 months after vaccination. These receptors came from a man aged 50-75 years who received an inactivated influenza vaccine.

The chain employs TRBV2 and TRBJ2-7; no firm D call. In germline, CDR1 is SNHLY, CDR2 FYNNEI. The ends were cut back, 3 bases at V and 2 bases at J, with 14 bases in the middle. This CDR3 has 15 amino acids. The CDR3 DNA follows: TGTGCCAGCAGTGACCCGTACCAGATGACCTACGAGCAGTACTTC. This codes for CASSDPYQMTYEQYF.

This clonotype was picked up many times. The rearrangement uses TRBV7-6 and TRBJ1-1; TRBD1 might be the D (5 bases). Germline-derived CDR1 and CDR2 are SGHVS and FNYEAQ. V lost 5 bases to trimming and J lost 1 base, with 11 bases between them. This CDR3 is built from 14 residues. CDR3 coding DNA: TGTGCCAGCAGCAGGGGTCCGGCGAACACTGAAGCTTTCTTT. This translates into CASSRGPANTEAFF. The whole variable domain, remainder taken from reference TRBV7-6 and TRBJ1-1, is GAGVSQSPRYKVTKRGQDVALRCDPISGHVSLYWYRQALGQGPEFLTYFNYEAQQDKSGLPNDRFSAERPEGSISTLTIQRTEQRDSAMYRCASSRGPANTEAFFGQGTRLTVV.

This clonotype occurred a few times. J is TRBJ2-3 and V is TRBV25-1, with TRBD2 matching 10 bases. The CDR3 covers 15 residues. V lost 3 bases, J lost 2 bases, and 2 bases stayed unmatched. Germline values: CDR1 MGHDK, CDR2 SYGVNS. The DNA of the CDR3 is TGTGCCAGCAGTGATAGCGGGGGGTTCACAGATACGCAGTATTTT. Encoded protein: CASSDSGGFTDTQYF.

This clonotype was counted ten times or more. Mismatch with germline at one junction end may stem from a read error. This chain joins TRBV5-1 and TRBJ2-3; D may be TRBD2 (6 bases). The CDR3 has 15 amino acids. Looked up from germline, CDR1 is SGHRS and CDR2 is YFSETQ. CDR3 nucleotide sequence: TGTGCCAGCAGCTTAGACGGGAGAAGCACAGATACGCAGTATTTT. It encodes CASSLDGRSTDTQYF. The full variable domain, rest sourced from reference TRBV5-1 and TRBJ2-3, is KAGVTQTPRYLIKTRGQQVTLSCSPISGHRSVSWYQQTPGQGLQFLFEYFSETQRNKGNFPGRFSGRQFSNSRSEMNVSTLELGDSALYLCASSLDGRSTDTQYFGPGTRLTVL.

This chain joins TRBV20-1 and TRBJ2-5; a weak D match, TRBD1 (5 bases). This CDR3 is 15 amino acids long. Looked up from germline, CDR1 is DFQATT and CDR2 is SNEGSKA (reference sequence). V was trimmed by 5 bases and J by 2 bases, leaving 18 bases between them. The CDR3 loop is CSAGAEMGLQETQYF. The CDR3 DNA reads as TGCAGTGCTGGGGCCGAAATGGGTCTACAAGAGACCCAGTACTTC.

This clonotype appeared a few times. The chain is built from TRBV5-1 and TRBJ1-1; tentatively, D is TRBD1 (6 bases). V lost 4 bases, J lost 3 bases, and 22 bases lay in between. CDR3 length equals 17 residues. The germline V gene has CDR1 SGHRS and CDR2 YFSETQ. CDR3 in DNA: TGCGCCAGCAGCCGAAGCACCTACAGGGAGGCTCACACTGAAGCTTTCTTT. Its protein product is CASSRSTYREAHTEAFF.

There are a few counts of this clonotype. The rearrangement uses TRBV7-9 and TRBJ1-1; D possibly corresponds to TRBD1 (5 bases). This CDR3 has 12 residues. Germline V gives CDR1 SEHNR, CDR2 FQNEAQ (reference sequence). With 3 bases removed from V and 8 bases from J, the gap between germline ends came to 10 bases. DNA for the CDR3: TGTGCCAGCAGCTTTCAGGGTAGCGAAGCTTTCTTT. It encodes CASSFQGSEAFF.